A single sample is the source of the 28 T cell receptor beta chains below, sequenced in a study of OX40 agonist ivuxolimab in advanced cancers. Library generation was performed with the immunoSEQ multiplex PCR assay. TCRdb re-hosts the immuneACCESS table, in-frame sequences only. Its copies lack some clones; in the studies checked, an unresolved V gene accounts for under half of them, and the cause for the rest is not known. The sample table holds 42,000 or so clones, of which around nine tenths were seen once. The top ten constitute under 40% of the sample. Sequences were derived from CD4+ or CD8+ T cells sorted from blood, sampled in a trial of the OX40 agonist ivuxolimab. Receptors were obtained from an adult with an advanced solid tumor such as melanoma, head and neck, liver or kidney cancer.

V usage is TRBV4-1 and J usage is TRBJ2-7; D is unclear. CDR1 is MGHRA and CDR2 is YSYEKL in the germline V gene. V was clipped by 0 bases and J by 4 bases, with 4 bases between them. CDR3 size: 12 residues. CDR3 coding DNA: TGCGCCAGCAGCCAAGATAGGTACGAGCAGTACTTC. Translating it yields CASSQDRYEQYF.

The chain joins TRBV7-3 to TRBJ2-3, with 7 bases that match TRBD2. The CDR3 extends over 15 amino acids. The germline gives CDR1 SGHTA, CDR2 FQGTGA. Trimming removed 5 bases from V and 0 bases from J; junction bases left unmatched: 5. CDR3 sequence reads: CASSPTSVSTDTQYF. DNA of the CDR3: TGTGCCAGCAGCCCCACTAGCGTTAGCACAGATACGCAGTATTTT.

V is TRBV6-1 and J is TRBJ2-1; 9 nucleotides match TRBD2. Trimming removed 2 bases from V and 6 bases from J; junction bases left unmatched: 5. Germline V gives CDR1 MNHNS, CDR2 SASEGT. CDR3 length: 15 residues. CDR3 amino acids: CASSERASGVNEQFF. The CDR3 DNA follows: TGTGCCAGCAGTGAACGGGCTAGCGGGGTCAATGAGCAGTTCTTC.

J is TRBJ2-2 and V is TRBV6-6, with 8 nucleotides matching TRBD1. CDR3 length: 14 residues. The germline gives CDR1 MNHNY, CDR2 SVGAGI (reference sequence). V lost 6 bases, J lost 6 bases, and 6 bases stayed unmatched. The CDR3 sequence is CASSGQGSSGELFF. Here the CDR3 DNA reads TGTGCCAGCAGCGGACAGGGTTCCTCCGGGGAGCTGTTTTTT.

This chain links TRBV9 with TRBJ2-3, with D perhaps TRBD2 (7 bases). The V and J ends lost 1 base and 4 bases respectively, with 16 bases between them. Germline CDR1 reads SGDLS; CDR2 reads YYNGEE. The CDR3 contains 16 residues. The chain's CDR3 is CASSVTEGGIPDTQYF. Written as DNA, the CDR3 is TGTGCCAGCAGCGTAACAGAGGGGGGGATCCCAGATACGCAGTATTTT.

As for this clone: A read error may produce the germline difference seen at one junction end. In DNA, the CDR3 is TGTGCTAGCAGTATCGGGACAGGTAACTACAATGAGCAGTTCTTC. It encodes CASSIGTGNYNEQFF. The V gene is TRBV7-7, the J gene TRBJ2-1, with TRBD1 matching over 8 bases. This CDR3 is built from 15 residues. Germline V CDR1 and CDR2: SSHAT, FNYEAQ (reference sequence).

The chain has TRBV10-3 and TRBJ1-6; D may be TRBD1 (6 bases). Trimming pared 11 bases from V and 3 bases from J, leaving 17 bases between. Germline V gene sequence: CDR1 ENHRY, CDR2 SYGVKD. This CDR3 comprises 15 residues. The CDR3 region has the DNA TGTGCCGTCTCCCGGGACACAGTCTATAATTCACCCCTCCACTTT. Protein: CAVSRDTVYNSPLHF.

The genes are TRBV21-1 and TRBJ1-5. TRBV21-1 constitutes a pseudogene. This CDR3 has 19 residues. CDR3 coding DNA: TGTGCCAGCAGCTCCCCGACCCTCACAAACACGTATAGCAATCAGCCCCAGCATTTT. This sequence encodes CASSSPTLTNTYSNQPQHF.

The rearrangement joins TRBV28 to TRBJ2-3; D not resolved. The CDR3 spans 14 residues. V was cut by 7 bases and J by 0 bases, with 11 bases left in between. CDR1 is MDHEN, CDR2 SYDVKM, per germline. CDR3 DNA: TGTGCCAGCAATTCCCTGTCCAGCACAGATACGCAGTATTTT. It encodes CASNSLSSTDTQYF.

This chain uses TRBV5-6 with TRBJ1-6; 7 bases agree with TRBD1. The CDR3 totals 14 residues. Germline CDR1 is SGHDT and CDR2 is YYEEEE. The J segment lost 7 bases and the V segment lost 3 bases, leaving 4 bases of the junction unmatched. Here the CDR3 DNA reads TGTGCCAGCAGCTGGGGACAGAGAAATTCACCCCTCCACTTT. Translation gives CASSWGQRNSPLHF.

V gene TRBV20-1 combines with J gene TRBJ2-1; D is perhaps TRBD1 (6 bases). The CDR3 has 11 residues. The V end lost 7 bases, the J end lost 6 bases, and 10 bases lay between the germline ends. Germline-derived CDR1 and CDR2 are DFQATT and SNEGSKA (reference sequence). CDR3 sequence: CSGGQANEQFF. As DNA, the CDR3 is TGCAGTGGGGGGCAAGCCAATGAGCAGTTCTTC.

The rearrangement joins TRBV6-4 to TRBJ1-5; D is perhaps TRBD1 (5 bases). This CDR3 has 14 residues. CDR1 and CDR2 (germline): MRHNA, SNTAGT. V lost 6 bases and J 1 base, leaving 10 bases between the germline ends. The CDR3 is CASRAGGSNQPQHF. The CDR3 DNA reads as TGTGCCAGCAGGGCCGGGGGGAGCAATCAGCCCCAGCATTTT.

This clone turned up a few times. The CDR3 nucleotides read TGTGCCAGCACGGACCAAGAGACCCAGTACTTC. It translates to CASTDQETQYF. The chain recombines TRBV6-9 with TRBJ2-5, with D unresolved. The CDR3 length is 11 residues. Trimming took 7 bases from V and 0 from J, leaving 3 bases between them. CDR1 and CDR2 (germline): MNHGY, SVAAGI.

The CDR3 spells CASSSNRDLSNYGYTF. DNA of the CDR3: TGTGCCAGCAGCTCCAACCGGGACCTTTCTAACTATGGCTACACCTTC. The chain couples TRBV5-4 to TRBJ1-2, with D possibly matching TRBD1 (5 bases). Per germline, CDR1 SGHNT and CDR2 YYREEE (reference sequence). CDR3 length equals 16 residues. V was pared by 3 bases and J by 0 bases, with 15 bases between.

The CDR3 loop is CASRQNTEAFF. CDR3 sequence (DNA): TGTGCCAGCCGACAAAACACTGAAGCTTTCTTT. The chain uses TRBV6-5 and TRBJ1-1, with D unclear. V gave up 8 bases and J gave up 2 bases, with 6 bases separating them. The CDR3 sequence is 11 residues long. Germline V gene sequence: CDR1 MNHEY, CDR2 SVGAGI.

CDR3 sequence reads: CASSSFLGGSYNEQFF. The DNA for the CDR3 is TGTGCCAGCAGCTCCTTCCTGGGGGGCTCGTACAATGAGCAGTTCTTC. V is TRBV7-2 and J is TRBJ2-1; D may correspond to TRBD1 or TRBD2 (6 bases each). Germline V gene sequence: CDR1 SGHTA, CDR2 FQGNSA. V lost 4 bases to trimming and J lost 4 bases, with 17 bases between them. The CDR3 length is 16 residues.

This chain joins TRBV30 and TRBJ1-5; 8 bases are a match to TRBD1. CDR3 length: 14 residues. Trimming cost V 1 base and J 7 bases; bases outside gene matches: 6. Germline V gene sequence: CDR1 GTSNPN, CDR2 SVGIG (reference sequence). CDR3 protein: CAWSAGQGGQPQHF. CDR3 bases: TGTGCCTGGAGTGCCGGACAGGGAGGGCAGCCCCAGCATTTT.

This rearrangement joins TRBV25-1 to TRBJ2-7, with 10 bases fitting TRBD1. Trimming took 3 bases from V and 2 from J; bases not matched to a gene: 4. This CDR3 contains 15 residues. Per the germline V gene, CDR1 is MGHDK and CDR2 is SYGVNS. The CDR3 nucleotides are TGTGCCAGCAGTGAGGGACAGGGGCCCACCTACGAGCAGTACTTC. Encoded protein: CASSEGQGPTYEQYF.

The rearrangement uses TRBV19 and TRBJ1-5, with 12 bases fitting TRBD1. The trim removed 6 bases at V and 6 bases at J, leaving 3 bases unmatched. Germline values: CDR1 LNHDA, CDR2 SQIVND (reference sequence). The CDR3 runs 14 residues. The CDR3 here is CASSGTGGLQPQHF. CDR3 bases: TGTGCCAGTAGCGGGACAGGGGGCCTTCAGCCCCAGCATTTT.

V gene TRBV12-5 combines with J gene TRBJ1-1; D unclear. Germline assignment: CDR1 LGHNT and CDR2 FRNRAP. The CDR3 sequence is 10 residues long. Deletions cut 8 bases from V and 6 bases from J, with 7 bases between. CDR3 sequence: CASKEPEAFF. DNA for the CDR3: TGTGCTAGTAAGGAACCTGAAGCTTTCTTT.

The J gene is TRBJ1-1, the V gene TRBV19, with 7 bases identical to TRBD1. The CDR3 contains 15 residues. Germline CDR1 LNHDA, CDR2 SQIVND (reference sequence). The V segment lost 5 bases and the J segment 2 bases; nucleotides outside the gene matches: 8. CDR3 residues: CASSPPGTANTEAFF. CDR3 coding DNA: TGTGCCAGTAGTCCTCCCGGGACAGCCAACACTGAAGCTTTCTTT. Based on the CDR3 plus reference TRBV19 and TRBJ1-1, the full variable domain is DGGITQSPKYLFRKEGQNVTLSCEQNLNHDAMYWYRQDPGQGLRLIYYSQIVNDFQKGDIAEGYSVSREKKESFPLTVTSAQKNPTAFYLCASSPPGTANTEAFFGQGTRLTVV.

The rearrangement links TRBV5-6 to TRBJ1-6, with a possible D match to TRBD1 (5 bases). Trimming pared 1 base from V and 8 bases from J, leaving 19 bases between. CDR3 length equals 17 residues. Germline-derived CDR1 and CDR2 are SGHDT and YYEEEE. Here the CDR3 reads CASSLFREVYSHSPLHF. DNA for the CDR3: TGTGCCAGCAGCTTGTTCAGGGAAGTATACTCGCATTCACCCCTCCACTTT.

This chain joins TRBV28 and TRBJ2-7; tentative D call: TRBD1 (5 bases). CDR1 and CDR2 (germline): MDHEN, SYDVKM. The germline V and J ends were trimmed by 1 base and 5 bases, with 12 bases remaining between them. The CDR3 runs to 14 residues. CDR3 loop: CASSLSQGSNEQYF. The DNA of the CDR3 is TGTGCCAGCAGTTTATCTCAGGGAAGCAACGAGCAGTACTTC.

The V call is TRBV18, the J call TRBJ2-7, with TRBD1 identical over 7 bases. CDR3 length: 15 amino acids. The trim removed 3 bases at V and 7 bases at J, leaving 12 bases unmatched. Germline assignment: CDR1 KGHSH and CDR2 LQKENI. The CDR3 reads CASSPTGDLGWEQYF. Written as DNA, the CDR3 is TGTGCCAGCTCACCTACAGGGGATTTAGGTTGGGAGCAGTACTTC.

CDR3 protein: CAISEAGQGTPLHF. Here the CDR3 DNA reads TGTGCCATCAGTGAGGCGGGACAGGGTACACCCCTCCACTTT. This chain uses TRBV10-3 with TRBJ1-6, with 9 bases identical to TRBD1. CDR3 length equals 14 residues. Germline CDR1 is ENHRY and CDR2 is SYGVKD. The V segment lost 2 bases and the J segment 11 bases; nucleotides outside the gene matches: 4.

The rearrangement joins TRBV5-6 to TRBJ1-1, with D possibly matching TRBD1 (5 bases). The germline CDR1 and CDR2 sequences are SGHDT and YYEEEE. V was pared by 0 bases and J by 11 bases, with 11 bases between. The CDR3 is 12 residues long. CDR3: CASSLGGGDAFF. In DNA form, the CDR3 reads TGTGCCAGCAGCTTGGGTGGGGGAGACGCTTTCTTT.

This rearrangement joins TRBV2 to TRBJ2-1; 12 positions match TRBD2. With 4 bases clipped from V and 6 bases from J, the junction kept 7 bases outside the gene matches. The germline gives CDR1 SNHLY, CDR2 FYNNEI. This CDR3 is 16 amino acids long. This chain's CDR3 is CASSAIGLAGSNEQFF. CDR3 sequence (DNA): TGTGCCAGCAGTGCAATAGGACTAGCGGGGTCCAATGAGCAGTTCTTC.

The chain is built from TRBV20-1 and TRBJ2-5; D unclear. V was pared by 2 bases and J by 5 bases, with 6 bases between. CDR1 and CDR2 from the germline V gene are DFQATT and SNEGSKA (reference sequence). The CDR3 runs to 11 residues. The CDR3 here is CSARSSETQYF. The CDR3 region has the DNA TGCAGTGCTAGATCATCGGAGACCCAGTACTTC.